One and the same sample provided the 3 T cell receptor beta chains below, sequenced in a study of identical twins. TCRdb reprocessed the 5' RACE reads with MiXCR, giving one entry per CDR3 protein. The table records 200,000 to 300,000 distinct CDR3 sequences, approximately 6.8% of them present only once. Separately, the same data were catalogued under a study of yellow fever vaccine responses in identical twins.

The sequencing sample was made of CD8+ T cells sorted from blood. The receptors come from a woman under 30 in good health.

This clonotype was recorded a few times. The chain couples TRBV15 to TRBJ2-1, with TRBD1 as a possible D gene (6 bases). V was clipped by 3 bases and J by 2 bases, with 11 bases between them. The CDR3 is made up of 15 amino acids. The germline gives CDR1 LNHNV, CDR2 YYDKDF (reference sequence). DNA for the CDR3: TGTGCCACCAGCAGCCGGGACACCACCTACAATGAGCAGTTCTTC. Protein sequence: CATSSRDTTYNEQFF. Variable domain in full (rest from reference TRBV15 and TRBJ2-1): DAMVIQNPRYQVTQFGKPVTLSCSQTLNHNVMYWYQQKSSQAPKLLFHYYDKDFNNEADTPDNFQSRRPNTSFCFLDIRSPGLGDTAMYLCATSSRDTTYNEQFFGPGTRLTVL.

Of note for this clonotype: A read error is possible here, since a much larger clone lies one base away. The V gene is TRBV12-3 or TRBV12-4, the J gene TRBJ2-1; perhaps TRBD1 as D (6 bases). CDR3 length: 13 residues. V dropped 4 bases and J dropped 8 bases, with 12 bases sitting between them. The chain's CDR3 is CASSYRAGYEQFF. The CDR3 DNA follows: TGTGCCAGCAGTTACAGGGCTGGGTATGAGCAGTTCTTC.

Only a few counts were recorded for this clonotype. V is TRBV7-6 and J is TRBJ2-3, with TRBD2 matching 7 bases. The CDR3 runs to 15 residues. V was pared by 3 bases and J by 4 bases, with 7 bases of the junction left unmatched. CDR1 and CDR2 (germline): SGHVS, FNYEAQ. Here the CDR3 reads CASSFGVAGADTQYF. The CDR3 DNA reads as TGTGCCAGCAGCTTTGGGGTGGCGGGGGCAGATACGCAGTATTTT.